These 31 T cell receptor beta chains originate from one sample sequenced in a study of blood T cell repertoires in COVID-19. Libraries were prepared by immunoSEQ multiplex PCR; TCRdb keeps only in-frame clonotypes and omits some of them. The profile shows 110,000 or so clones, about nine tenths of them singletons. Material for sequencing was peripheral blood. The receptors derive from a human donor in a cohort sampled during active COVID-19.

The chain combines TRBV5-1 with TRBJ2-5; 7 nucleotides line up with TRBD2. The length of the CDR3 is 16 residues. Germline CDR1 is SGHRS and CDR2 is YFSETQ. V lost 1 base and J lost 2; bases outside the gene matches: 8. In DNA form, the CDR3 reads TGCGCCAGCAGCTTGAGGTCGGCGGGGGTACAAGAGACCCAGTACTTC. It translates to CASSLRSAGVQETQYF.

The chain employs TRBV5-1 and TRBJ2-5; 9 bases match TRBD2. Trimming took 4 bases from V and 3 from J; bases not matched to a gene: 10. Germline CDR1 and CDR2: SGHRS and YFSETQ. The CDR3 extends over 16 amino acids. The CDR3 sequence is CASSIVGAGGKETQYF. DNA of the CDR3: TGCGCCAGCAGCATAGTGGGCGCGGGGGGGAAAGAGACCCAGTACTTC.

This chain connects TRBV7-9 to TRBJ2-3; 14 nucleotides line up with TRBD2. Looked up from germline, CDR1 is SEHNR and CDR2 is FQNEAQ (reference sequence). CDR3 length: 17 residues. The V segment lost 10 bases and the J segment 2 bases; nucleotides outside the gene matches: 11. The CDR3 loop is CAIEMRTSGRSTDTQYF. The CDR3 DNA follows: TGTGCCATCGAAATGCGGACTAGCGGGAGGTCCACAGATACGCAGTATTTT.

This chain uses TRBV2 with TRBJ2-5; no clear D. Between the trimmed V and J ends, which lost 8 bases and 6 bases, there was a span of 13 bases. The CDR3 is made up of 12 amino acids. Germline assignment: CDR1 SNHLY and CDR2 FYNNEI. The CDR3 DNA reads TGTGCCAGCTTAAGTGGGCCGAAGACCCAGTACTTC. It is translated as CASLSGPKTQYF. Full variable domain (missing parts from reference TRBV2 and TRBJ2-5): EPEVTQTPSHQVTQMGQEVILRCVPISNHLYFYWYRQILGQKVEFLVSFYNNEISEKSEIFDDQFSVERPDGSNFTLKIRSTKLEDSAMYFCASLSGPKTQYFGPGTRLLVL.

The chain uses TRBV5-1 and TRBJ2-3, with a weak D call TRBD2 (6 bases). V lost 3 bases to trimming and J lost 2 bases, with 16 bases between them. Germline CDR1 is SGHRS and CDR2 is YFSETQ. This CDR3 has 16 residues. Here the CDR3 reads CASSSGTPDSTDTQYF. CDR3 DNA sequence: TGCGCCAGCAGCTCCGGGACTCCTGACTCCACAGATACGCAGTATTTT.

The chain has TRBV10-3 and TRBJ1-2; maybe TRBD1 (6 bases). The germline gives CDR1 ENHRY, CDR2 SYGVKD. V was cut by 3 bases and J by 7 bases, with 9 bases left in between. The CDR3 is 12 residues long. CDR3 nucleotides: TGTGCCATCAGTGATGGGACATCTGGCTACACCTTC. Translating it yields CAISDGTSGYTF.

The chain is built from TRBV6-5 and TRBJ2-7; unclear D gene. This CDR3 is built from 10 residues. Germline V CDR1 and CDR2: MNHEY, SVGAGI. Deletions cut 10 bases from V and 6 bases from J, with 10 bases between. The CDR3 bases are TGTGCCACGGTCTCGATCGAGCAGTACTTC. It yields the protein CATVSIEQYF.

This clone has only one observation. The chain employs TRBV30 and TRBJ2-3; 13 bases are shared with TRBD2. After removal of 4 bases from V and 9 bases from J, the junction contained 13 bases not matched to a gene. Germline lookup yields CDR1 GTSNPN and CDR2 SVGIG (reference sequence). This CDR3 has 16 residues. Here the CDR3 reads CAWTRGLAGRYVTQYF. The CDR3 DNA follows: TGTGCCTGGACCCGGGGACTAGCGGGGAGGTATGTCACGCAGTATTTT.

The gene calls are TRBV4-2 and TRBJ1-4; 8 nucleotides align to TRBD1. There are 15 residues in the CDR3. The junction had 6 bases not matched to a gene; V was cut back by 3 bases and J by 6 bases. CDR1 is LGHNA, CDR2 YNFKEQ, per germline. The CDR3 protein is CASSQEGQGDEKLFF. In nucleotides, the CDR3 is TGTGCCAGCAGCCAGGAAGGACAGGGTGATGAAAAACTGTTTTTT.

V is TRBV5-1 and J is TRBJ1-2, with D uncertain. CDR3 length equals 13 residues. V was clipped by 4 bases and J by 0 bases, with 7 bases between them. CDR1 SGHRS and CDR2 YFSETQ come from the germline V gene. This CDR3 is CASSITTNYGYTF. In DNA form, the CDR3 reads TGCGCCAGCAGCATAACTACTAACTATGGCTACACCTTC.

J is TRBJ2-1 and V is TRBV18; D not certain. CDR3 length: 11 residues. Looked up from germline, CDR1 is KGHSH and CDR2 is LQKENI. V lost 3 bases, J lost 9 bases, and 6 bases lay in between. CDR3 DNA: TGTGCCAGCTCACCCAACTCTGAGCAGTTCTTC. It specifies CASSPNSEQFF.

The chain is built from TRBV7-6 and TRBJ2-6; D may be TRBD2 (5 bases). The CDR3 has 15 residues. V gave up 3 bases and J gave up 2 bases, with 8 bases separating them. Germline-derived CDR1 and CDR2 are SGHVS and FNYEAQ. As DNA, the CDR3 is TGTGCCAGCAGCTTCACCGGGGCTGGGGCCAACGTCCTGACTTTC. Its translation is CASSFTGAGANVLTF.

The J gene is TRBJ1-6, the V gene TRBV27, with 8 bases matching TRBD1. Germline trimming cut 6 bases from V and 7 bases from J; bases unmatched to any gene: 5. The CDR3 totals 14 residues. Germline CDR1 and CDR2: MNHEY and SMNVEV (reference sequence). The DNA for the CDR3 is TGTGCCAGCAGGTGGACAGGGTCGAATTCACCCCTCCACTTT. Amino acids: CASRWTGSNSPLHF.

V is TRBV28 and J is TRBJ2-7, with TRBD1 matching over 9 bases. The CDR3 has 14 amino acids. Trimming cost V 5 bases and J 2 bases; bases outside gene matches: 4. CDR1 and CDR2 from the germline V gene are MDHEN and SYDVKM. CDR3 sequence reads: CASSRTGVTYEQYF. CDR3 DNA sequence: TGTGCCAGCAGTCGGACAGGGGTTACCTACGAGCAGTACTTC.

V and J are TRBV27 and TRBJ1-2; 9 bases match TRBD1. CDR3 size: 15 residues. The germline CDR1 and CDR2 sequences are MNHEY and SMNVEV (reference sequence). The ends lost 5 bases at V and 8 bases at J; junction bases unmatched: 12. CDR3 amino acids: CASSPPGQGEEGYTF. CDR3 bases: TGTGCCAGCAGTCCCCCGGGACAGGGTGAGGAAGGCTACACCTTC.

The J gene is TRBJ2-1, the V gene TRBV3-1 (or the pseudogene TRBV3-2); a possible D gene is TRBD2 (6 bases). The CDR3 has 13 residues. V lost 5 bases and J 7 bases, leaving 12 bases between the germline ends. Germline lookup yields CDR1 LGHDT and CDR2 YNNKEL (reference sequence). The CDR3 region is CASSAFGGNEQFF. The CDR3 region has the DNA TGTGCCAGCAGCGCCTTTGGGGGGAATGAGCAGTTCTTC.

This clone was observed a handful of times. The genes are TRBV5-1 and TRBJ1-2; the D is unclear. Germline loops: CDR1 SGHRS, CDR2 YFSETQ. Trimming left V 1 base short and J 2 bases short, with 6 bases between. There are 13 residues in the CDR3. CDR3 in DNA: TGCGCCAGCAGCTTGACAGACAACTATGGCTACACCTTC. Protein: CASSLTDNYGYTF.

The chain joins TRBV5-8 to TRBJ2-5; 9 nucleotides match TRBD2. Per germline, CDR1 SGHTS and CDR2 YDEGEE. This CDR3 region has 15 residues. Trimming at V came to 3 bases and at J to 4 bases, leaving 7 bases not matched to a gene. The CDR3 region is CASSSLGGGGETQYF. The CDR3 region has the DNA TGTGCCAGCAGCTCTCTCGGCGGGGGGGGAGAGACCCAGTACTTC. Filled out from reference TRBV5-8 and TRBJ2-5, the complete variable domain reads EAGVTQSPTHLIKTRGQQATLRCSPISGHTSVYWYQQALGLGLQFLLWYDEGEERNRGNFPPRFSGRQFPNYSSELNVNALELEDSALYLCASSSLGGGGETQYFGPGTRLLVL.

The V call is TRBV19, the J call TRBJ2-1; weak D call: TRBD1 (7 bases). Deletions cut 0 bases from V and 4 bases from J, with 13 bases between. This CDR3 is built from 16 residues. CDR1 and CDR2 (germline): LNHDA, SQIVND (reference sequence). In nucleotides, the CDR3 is TGTGCCAGTAGTATAGACAGGGGGGTAAAATACAATGAGCAGTTCTTC. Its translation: CASSIDRGVKYNEQFF.

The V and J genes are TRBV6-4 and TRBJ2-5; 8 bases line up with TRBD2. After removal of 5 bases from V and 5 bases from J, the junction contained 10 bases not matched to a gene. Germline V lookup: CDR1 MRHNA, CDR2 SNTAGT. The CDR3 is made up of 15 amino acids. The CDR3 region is CASSLSGGVRETQYF. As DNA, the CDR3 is TGTGCCAGCAGTTTAAGCGGGGGCGTGCGGGAGACCCAGTACTTC.

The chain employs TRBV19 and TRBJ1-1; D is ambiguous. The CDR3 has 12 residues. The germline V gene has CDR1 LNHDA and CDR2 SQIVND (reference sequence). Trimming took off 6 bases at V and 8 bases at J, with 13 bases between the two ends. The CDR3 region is CASSMPGAEAFF. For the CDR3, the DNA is TGTGCCAGTAGCATGCCCGGAGCCGAAGCTTTCTTT.

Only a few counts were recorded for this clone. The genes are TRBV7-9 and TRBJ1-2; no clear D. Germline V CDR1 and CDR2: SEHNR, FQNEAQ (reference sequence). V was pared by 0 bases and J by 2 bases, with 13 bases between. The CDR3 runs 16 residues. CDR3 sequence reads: CASSLALQAQNYGYTF. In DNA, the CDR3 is TGTGCCAGCAGCTTAGCGTTGCAGGCACAAAACTATGGCTACACCTTC.

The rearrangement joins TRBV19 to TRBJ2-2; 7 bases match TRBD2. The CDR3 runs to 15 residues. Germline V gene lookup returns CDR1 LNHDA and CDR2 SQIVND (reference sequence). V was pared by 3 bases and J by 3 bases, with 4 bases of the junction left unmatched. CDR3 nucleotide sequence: TGTGCCAGTAGTATTGGGCGGGAGTACACCGGGGAGCTGTTTTTT. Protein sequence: CASSIGREYTGELFF.

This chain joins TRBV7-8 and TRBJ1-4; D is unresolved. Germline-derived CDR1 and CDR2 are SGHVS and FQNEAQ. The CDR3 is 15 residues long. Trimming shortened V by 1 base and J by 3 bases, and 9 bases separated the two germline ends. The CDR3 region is CASSLGIQPNEKLFF. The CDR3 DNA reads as TGTGCCAGCAGCTTAGGGATACAGCCTAATGAAAAACTGTTTTTT.

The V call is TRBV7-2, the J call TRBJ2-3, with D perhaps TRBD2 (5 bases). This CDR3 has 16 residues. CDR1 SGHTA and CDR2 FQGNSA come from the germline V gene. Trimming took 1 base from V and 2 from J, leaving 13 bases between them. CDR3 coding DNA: TGTGCCAGCAGCTTAGAGGCGCGGGCCATCACAGATACGCAGTATTTT. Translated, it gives CASSLEARAITDTQYF.

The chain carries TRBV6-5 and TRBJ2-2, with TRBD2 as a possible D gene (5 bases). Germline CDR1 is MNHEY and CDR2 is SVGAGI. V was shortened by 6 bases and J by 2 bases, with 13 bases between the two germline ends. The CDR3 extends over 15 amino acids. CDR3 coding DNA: TGTGCCAGCAGGCTCGCGGACTTAAACACCGGGGAGCTGTTTTTT. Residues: CASRLADLNTGELFF.

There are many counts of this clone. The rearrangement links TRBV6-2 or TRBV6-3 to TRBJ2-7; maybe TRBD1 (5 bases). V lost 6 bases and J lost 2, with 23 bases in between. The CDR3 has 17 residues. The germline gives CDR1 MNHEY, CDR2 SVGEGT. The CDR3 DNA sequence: TGTGCCAGCAGCCCTGCACCGCCAGGGTCCTTGACCTACGAGCAGTACTTC. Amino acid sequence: CASSPAPPGSLTYEQYF.

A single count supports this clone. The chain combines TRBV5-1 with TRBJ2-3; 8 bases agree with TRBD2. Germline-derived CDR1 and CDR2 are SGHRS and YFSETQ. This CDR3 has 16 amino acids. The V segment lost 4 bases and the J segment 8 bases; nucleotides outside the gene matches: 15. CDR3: CASSPPLAGTGPTQYF. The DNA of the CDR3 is TGCGCCAGCAGCCCTCCCTTAGCGGGGACGGGGCCTACGCAGTATTTT.

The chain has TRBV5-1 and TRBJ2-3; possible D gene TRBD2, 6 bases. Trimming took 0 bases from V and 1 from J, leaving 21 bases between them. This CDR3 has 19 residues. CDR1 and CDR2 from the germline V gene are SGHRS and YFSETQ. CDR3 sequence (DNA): TGCGCCAGCAGCTTGGGCCCAGGAAGGTCGGGGGACGGCACAGATACGCAGTATTTT. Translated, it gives CASSLGPGRSGDGTDTQYF. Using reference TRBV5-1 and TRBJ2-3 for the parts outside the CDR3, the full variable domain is KAGVTQTPRYLIKTRGQQVTLSCSPISGHRSVSWYQQTPGQGLQFLFEYFSETQRNKGNFPGRFSGRQFSNSRSEMNVSTLELGDSALYLCASSLGPGRSGDGTDTQYFGPGTRLTVL.

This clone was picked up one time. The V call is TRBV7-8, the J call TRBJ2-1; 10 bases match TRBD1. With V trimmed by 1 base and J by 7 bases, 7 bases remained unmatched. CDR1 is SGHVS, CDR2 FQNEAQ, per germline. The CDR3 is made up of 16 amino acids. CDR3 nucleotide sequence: TGTGCCAGCAGCTTAGGTCGAGGACAGGGGGATAATGAGCAGTTCTTC. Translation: CASSLGRGQGDNEQFF.

This CDR3 reads CASSPGQVAEAFF. As DNA, the CDR3 is TGTGCCAGCAGCCCGGGACAGGTCGCTGAAGCTTTCTTT. This sequence joins TRBV3-1 (or the pseudogene TRBV3-2) and TRBJ1-1; 8 nucleotides match TRBD1. The length of the CDR3 is 13 residues. Germline V gene sequence: CDR1 LGHDT, CDR2 YNNKEL (reference sequence). With 4 bases clipped from V and 6 bases from J, the junction kept 4 bases outside the gene matches.